Below are 7 T cell receptor beta chains sequenced from a single sample in a study of T cells in Graves' hyperthyroidism and ophthalmopathy (dated by TCRdb to the late 2010s). Libraries were constructed by multiplex PCR. Sequenced using an Illumina HiSeq 2000. Amplification of TCR beta CDR3 regions was carried out from RNA transcripts. The first round of RT-PCR for the TCR CDR3 was performed with the HTBI primer set and the Qiagen OneStep RT-PCR kit. Through fastp at Q25 and MiXCR, TCRdb rebuilt clones from the public reads, retaining in-frame beta chains. Identical CDR3 protein sequences are pooled into one entry, listed with their most common genes and DNA. The sample table contains around 620,000 distinct CDR3 sequences; only one count was recorded for around 14% of them. Around 7% of the sample lies in the top ten. Sequencing was performed on blood. The receptors come from a woman aged 18 to 35 with Graves' ophthalmopathy.

Ten or more counts support this clonotype. V is TRBV11-3 and J is TRBJ2-1; no clear D gene. Germline V gene lookup returns CDR1 SGHNT and CDR2 YENEEA. The CDR3 length is 11 residues. Trimming removed 6 bases at V and 1 base at J, with 1 base between. The CDR3, as DNA: TGTGCCAGCAGGTCCTACAATGAGCAGTTCTTC. Translation: CASRSYNEQFF.

The chain combines TRBV29-1 with TRBJ2-7; 11 bases fit TRBD1. V trimming: 7 bases; J trimming: 2 bases; junction bases outside the gene matches: 7. Germline CDR1 reads SQVTM; CDR2 reads ANQGSEA. This CDR3 region has 14 residues. CDR3 amino acids: CSAGGTGGTYEQYF. In DNA, the CDR3 is TGCAGCGCCGGAGGGACAGGGGGAACCTACGAGCAGTACTTC.

This clonotype was recorded many times. This chain links TRBV2 with TRBJ2-1; possible D gene TRBD1, 8 bases. The CDR3 is 14 residues long. In germline, CDR1 is SNHLY, CDR2 FYNNEI. V was trimmed by 7 bases and J by 4 bases, leaving 14 bases between them. The DNA for the CDR3 is TGTGCCAGCACGAGCGGGACAGGTTACAATGAGCAGTTCTTC. This sequence encodes CASTSGTGYNEQFF.

This clonotype was seen many times. The rearrangement links TRBV6-2 or TRBV6-3 to TRBJ1-5; 7 positions match TRBD1. Trimming cost V 4 bases and J 6 bases; bases outside gene matches: 6. Germline CDR1 is MNHEY and CDR2 is SVGEGT. The CDR3 sequence is 14 residues long. Here the CDR3 DNA reads TGTGCCAGCAGTTGGCAGGGGGGAGGTCAGCCCCAGCATTTT. This codes for CASSWQGGGQPQHF.

Many counts were recorded for this clonotype. The chain carries TRBV10-3 and TRBJ1-5, with TRBD1 matching 10 bases. Germline V gene sequence: CDR1 ENHRY, CDR2 SYGVKD. V lost 2 bases, J lost 4 bases, and 2 bases stayed unmatched. The CDR3 is 15 residues long. The CDR3 is CAISEGTGVNQPQHF. CDR3 sequence (DNA): TGTGCCATCAGTGAGGGGACAGGGGTGAATCAGCCCCAGCATTTT.

This clonotype was counted ten times or more. The V and J genes are TRBV20-1 and TRBJ2-5, with 8 bases aligning to TRBD2. The CDR3 is 14 amino acids. The junction had 3 bases not matched to a gene; V was cut back by 3 bases and J by 0 bases. CDR1 is DFQATT, CDR2 SNEGSKA, per germline (reference sequence). The CDR3 region has the DNA TGCAGTGCTAGGCCGGGGGGGTACCAAGAGACCCAGTACTTC. Translating gives CSARPGGYQETQYF.

About this clonotype itself: This may arise from a read error, as a much more abundant clone is one base away. This chain uses TRBV12-3 or TRBV12-4 with TRBJ2-2; possibly TRBD1 or TRBD2 for D (5 bases each). The CDR3 runs to 16 residues. The CDR3 DNA reads as TGTCCCAGCAGTTTGGGACGGCAAATGGGCACCGGGGAGCTGTTTTTT. Encoded protein: CPSSLGRQMGTGELFF.